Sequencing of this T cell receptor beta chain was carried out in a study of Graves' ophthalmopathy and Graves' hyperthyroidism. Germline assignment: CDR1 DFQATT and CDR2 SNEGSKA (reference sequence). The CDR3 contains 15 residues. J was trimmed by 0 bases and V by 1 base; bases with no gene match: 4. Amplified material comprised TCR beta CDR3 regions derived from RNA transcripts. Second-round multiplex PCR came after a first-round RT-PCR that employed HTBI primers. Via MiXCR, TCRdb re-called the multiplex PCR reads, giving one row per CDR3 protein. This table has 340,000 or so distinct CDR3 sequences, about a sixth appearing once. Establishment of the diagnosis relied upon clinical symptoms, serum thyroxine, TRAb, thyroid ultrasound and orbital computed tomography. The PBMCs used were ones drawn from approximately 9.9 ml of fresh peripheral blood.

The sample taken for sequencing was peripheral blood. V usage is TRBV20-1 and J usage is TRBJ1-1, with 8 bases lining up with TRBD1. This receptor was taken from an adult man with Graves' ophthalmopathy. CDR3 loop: CSARVLTGVNTEAFF. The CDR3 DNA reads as TGCAGTGCTAGAGTCCTGACAGGGGTGAACACTGAAGCTTTCTTT.